One sample yielded the 16 T cell receptor beta chains listed below, sequenced in a study of T cell repertoires and HLA-DP antigens (dated by TCRdb to the late 2010s). Their antigen targets remain unknown. Library prep was done by the immunoSEQ multiplex PCR assay. TCRdb retrieved this table from immuneACCESS and kept in-frame rearrangements only. Not all clones are present; in checked studies, unresolved V genes account for under half, and no reason is known for the remainder. For this sample the table gives roughly 120,000 clones, of which 92% were detected only once. Approximately 0.25% of the sample belongs to the ten largest clones. Material for sequencing was CD4+ T cells from PBMCs. The receptors here all came from a young woman in good health and CMV-seronegative.

The V gene is TRBV2, the J gene TRBJ2-5; D is undetermined. The CDR3 covers 12 residues. CDR1 and CDR2 (germline): SNHLY, FYNNEI. Trimming cost V 4 bases and J 3 bases, with 6 bases left between them. CDR3 sequence (DNA): TGTGCCAGCAGTGTAACGGAAGAGACCCAGTACTTC. This sequence encodes CASSVTEETQYF.

The rearrangement uses TRBV7-2 and TRBJ1-5; D is ambiguous. The CDR3 has 14 amino acids. V was shortened by 3 bases and J by 6 bases, with 12 bases between the two germline ends. In germline, CDR1 is SGHTA, CDR2 FQGNSA. The CDR3 DNA is TGTGCCAGCAGCTTGGAGGGAGGTGCTCAGCCCCAGCATTTT. Encoded protein: CASSLEGGAQPQHF. Looking up the rest from reference TRBV7-2 and TRBJ1-5 gives the full variable domain: GAGVSQSPSNKVTEKGKDVELRCDPISGHTALYWYRQSLGQGLEFLIYFQGNSAPDKSGLPSDRFSAERTGGSVSTLTIQRTQQEDSAVYLCASSLEGGAQPQHFGDGTRLSIL.

V gene TRBV28 combines with J gene TRBJ1-5; D may be TRBD1 (5 bases). This CDR3 comprises 15 residues. V was clipped by 7 bases and J by 4 bases, with 17 bases between them. The germline V gene has CDR1 MDHEN and CDR2 SYDVKM. The CDR3 loop reads CASIESGTENQPQHF. The CDR3 bases are TGTGCCAGCATCGAATCCGGGACGGAGAATCAGCCCCAGCATTTT.

J is TRBJ1-4 and V is TRBV6-1; maybe TRBD1 (5 bases). Germline values: CDR1 MNHNS, CDR2 SASEGT. V gave up 6 bases and J gave up 7 bases, with 18 bases separating them. The CDR3 totals 15 residues. CDR3 region: CASSATGTLSEKLFF. As DNA, the CDR3 is TGTGCCAGCAGCGCGACCGGGACGTTGAGTGAAAAACTGTTTTTT.

This clone was counted a few times. The CDR3 bases are TGTGCCAGCTCACTAGACCGTATGGGTAGCAATCAGCCCCAGCATTTT. Amino acid sequence: CASSLDRMGSNQPQHF. This chain joins TRBV18 and TRBJ1-5; D not certain. Germline values: CDR1 KGHSH, CDR2 LQKENI. The CDR3 is 16 residues long. V was trimmed by 4 bases and J by 0 bases, leaving 13 bases between them.

This clone was seen a few times. The chain uses TRBV6-1 and TRBJ1-6, with D unclear. Germline CDR1 and CDR2: MNHNS and SASEGT. Trimming cost V 9 bases and J 4 bases, with 13 bases left between them. This CDR3 has 14 residues. The CDR3 nucleotides are TGTGCCAGTTCCGAACGGATGTATAATTCACCCCTCCACTTT. Translation: CASSERMYNSPLHF.

The chain carries TRBV28 and TRBJ2-4; TRBD2 aligns across 10 bases. Germline V gene sequence: CDR1 MDHEN, CDR2 SYDVKM. V trimming: 2 bases; J trimming: 4 bases; junction bases outside the gene matches: 8. This CDR3 contains 17 residues. The CDR3 spells CASSLVGLASGKNIQYF. CDR3 sequence (DNA): TGTGCCAGCAGTTTAGTGGGACTAGCGTCGGGTAAAAACATTCAGTACTTC.

The chain combines TRBV29-1 with TRBJ1-2; unclear D gene. CDR3 length equals 11 residues. V shed 4 bases and J shed 7 bases, with 10 bases lying between them. CDR1 SQVTM and CDR2 ANQGSEA come from the germline V gene. The CDR3 loop is CSVGSGGGYTF. CDR3 nucleotides: TGCAGCGTTGGTAGTGGTGGTGGCTACACCTTC.

The rearrangement links TRBV10-2 to TRBJ2-5, with TRBD1 as a possible D gene (6 bases). The CDR3 is 14 amino acids. Germline CDR1 is WSHSY and CDR2 is SAAADI. V lost 2 bases and J lost 7, with 14 bases in between. CDR3 residues: CASSENRERGTQYF. The CDR3 bases are TGCGCCAGCAGTGAGAACAGGGAGAGGGGGACCCAGTACTTC.

V and J are TRBV4-1 and TRBJ2-3; 7 bases are a match to TRBD2. Germline V gene sequence: CDR1 MGHRA, CDR2 YSYEKL. J lost 0 bases, V lost 0 bases, and 6 bases had no gene match. The length of the CDR3 is 17 residues. CDR3 DNA sequence: TGCGCCAGCAGCCAAGATCTGGGGGGGACTAGCACAGATACGCAGTATTTT. Translating it yields CASSQDLGGTSTDTQYF.

The V call is TRBV6-1, the J call TRBJ1-5; D not resolved. CDR1 is MNHNS, CDR2 SASEGT, per germline. The length of the CDR3 is 14 residues. V was clipped by 4 bases and J by 2 bases, with 9 bases between them. The DNA of the CDR3 is TGTGCCAGCAGTGTTCAGTCGGGCAATCAGCCCCAGCATTTT. It encodes CASSVQSGNQPQHF.

The CDR3 DNA sequence: TGTGCCAGCAGTCCCAGGACTAGCGGGATCAATGAGCAGTTCTTC. This gives the protein CASSPRTSGINEQFF. V is TRBV27 and J is TRBJ2-1, with TRBD2 matching over 12 bases. After removal of 5 bases from V and 6 bases from J, the junction contained 5 bases not matched to a gene. CDR1 is MNHEY and CDR2 is SMNVEV in the germline V gene (reference sequence). The CDR3 covers 15 residues.

As DNA, the CDR3 is TGTGCCAGCAGAGGAGGCGGGGTTCAAACCAAAAACATTCAGTACTTC. Translating gives CASRGGGVQTKNIQYF. This chain uses TRBV2 with TRBJ2-4; D possibly corresponds to TRBD2 (6 bases). Germline V gene lookup returns CDR1 SNHLY and CDR2 FYNNEI. Trimming removed 6 bases at V and 2 bases at J, with 17 bases between. This CDR3 region has 16 residues.

This sequence joins TRBV6-5 and TRBJ1-2, with TRBD1 matching over 7 bases. In germline, CDR1 is MNHEY, CDR2 SVGAGI. The J segment lost 8 bases and the V segment lost 6 bases, leaving 9 bases of the junction unmatched. The CDR3 covers 13 residues. The CDR3 sequence is CASSSPTGRGYTF. CDR3 sequence (DNA): TGTGCCAGCAGCTCTCCGACAGGGCGAGGCTACACCTTC.

The rearrangement links TRBV5-6 to TRBJ1-1, with unresolved D. Germline V gives CDR1 SGHDT, CDR2 YYEEEE. Deletions cut 2 bases from V and 6 bases from J, with 11 bases between. The CDR3 covers 13 residues. The CDR3 coding sequence is TGTGCCAGCAGCTTTCTCCGGGTAGCTGAAGCTTTCTTT. This codes for CASSFLRVAEAFF. The variable domain in full, completed from reference TRBV5-6 and TRBJ1-1, reads DAGVTQSPTHLIKTRGQQVTLRCSPKSGHDTVSWYQQALGQGPQFIFQYYEEEERQRGNFPDRFSGHQFPNYSSELNVNALLLGDSALYLCASSFLRVAEAFFGQGTRLTVV.

V is TRBV5-1 and J is TRBJ2-2; D may be TRBD1 (5 bases). The V and J ends lost 1 base and 1 base respectively, with 8 bases between them. CDR1 and CDR2 from the germline V gene are SGHRS and YFSETQ. The CDR3 loop spans 15 amino acids. The CDR3 coding sequence is TGCGCCAGCAGCTTGAGCCAGGGGAACACCGGGGAGCTGTTTTTT. Translated: CASSLSQGNTGELFF.